The rows below give T cell receptor beta chains drawn from one sample of a study of blood T cells in healthy people across ages. TCRdb ran MiXCR on the 5' RACE reads and lists one entry per CDR3 protein. The sample yields around 1,700,000 distinct CDR3 sequences, 28% seen once. The sequencing input was blood. All receptors come from a woman in her twenties or thirties in good health. Each CDR3 is given with its conserved first and last residue. D genes are given only for firm matches. Some rows mark clone size as missing; the rest say once, few, many or name a class of expanded clone.

v_call: TRBV15; j_call: TRBJ2-2; clone_size: few; d_call: NA; cdr3_nt: TGTGCCACCAGCAGTGTACGACTAGGGGTCGGGGAGCTGTTTTTT; cdr3_aa: CATSSVRLGVGELFF
v_call: TRBV3-1; j_call: TRBJ2-5; clone_size: many; d_call: NA; cdr3_nt: TGTGCCAGCGTTGGGCTACTGGAGACCCAGTACTTC; cdr3_aa: CASVGLLETQYF
v_call: TRBV7-2; j_call: TRBJ2-3; clone_size: many; d_call: NA; cdr3_nt: TGCGCCAGCAGCTCCAATCCGGATACGCAGTATTTT; cdr3_aa: CASSSNPDTQYF
v_call: TRBV2; j_call: TRBJ2-7; clone_size: many; d_call: NA; cdr3_nt: TGTGCCAGCAGTGAACTCTACGAGCAGTACTTC; cdr3_aa: CASSELYEQYF
v_call: TRBV13; j_call: TRBJ2-5; clone_size: NA; d_call: NA; cdr3_nt: TGTGCCAGCAGCCCCCGGACGGAGCGAGAGACCCAGTACTTC; cdr3_aa: CASSPRTERETQYF
v_call: TRBV12-3/TRBV12-4; j_call: TRBJ2-1; clone_size: NA; d_call: TRBD2; cdr3_nt: TGTGCCAGCAGTCACCTGACTAGCGGGAATTCGAAGGAGCAGTTCTTC; cdr3_aa: CASSHLTSGNSKEQFF
v_call: TRBV5-1; j_call: TRBJ2-2; clone_size: NA; d_call: NA; cdr3_nt: TGCGCCAGCCCGACGAACACCGGGGAGCTGTTTTTT; cdr3_aa: CASPTNTGELFF
v_call: TRBV7-9; j_call: TRBJ2-7; clone_size: many; d_call: TRBD2; cdr3_nt: TGTGCCAGCAGCAGAGCGGGGAGCTCCTACGAGCAGTACTTC; cdr3_aa: CASSRAGSSYEQYF
v_call: TRBV15; j_call: TRBJ1-4; clone_size: NA; d_call: TRBD1; cdr3_nt: TGTGCCACAACGAGGACAGGGTCGGGCGGGAGGATGCGGTTTTTT; cdr3_aa: CATTRTGSGGRMRFF
v_call: TRBV11-2; j_call: TRBJ2-5; clone_size: NA; d_call: NA; cdr3_nt: TGTGTCAGCAGCGGGTCGGCGCTATTGATGGAGACCCAGTACTTC; cdr3_aa: CVSSGSALLMETQYF
v_call: TRBV20-1; j_call: TRBJ2-1; clone_size: NA; d_call: TRBD2; cdr3_nt: TGCAGTGCTAGAATAGCGGGAGGCCCCTACAATGAGCAGTTCTTC; cdr3_aa: CSARIAGGPYNEQFF
v_call: TRBV5-1; j_call: TRBJ2-1; clone_size: NA; d_call: NA; cdr3_nt: TGCGCCGGCAGCTTGGTTTTAAATGAGCAGTTCTTC; cdr3_aa: CAGSLVLNEQFF
v_call: TRBV29-1; j_call: TRBJ1-2; clone_size: NA; d_call: NA; cdr3_nt: TGCAGCGCCGCTCCCGGTAACTATGGCTACACCTTC; cdr3_aa: CSAAPGNYGYTF
v_call: TRBV2; j_call: TRBJ2-1; clone_size: NA; d_call: TRBD2; cdr3_nt: TGTGCCAGAAGGACCGGACTAGCGGGAAACAATGAGCAGTTCTTC; cdr3_aa: CARRTGLAGNNEQFF
v_call: TRBV5-1; j_call: TRBJ2-5; clone_size: few; d_call: TRBD1; cdr3_nt: TGCGCCAGCAGCTCCCCTCGACAGGGGCAAGAGACCCAGTACTTC; cdr3_aa: CASSSPRQGQETQYF
v_call: TRBV18; j_call: TRBJ1-2; clone_size: few; d_call: TRBD1; cdr3_nt: TGTGCCAGCTCACCTCCTGTGACAGGGGGTAACTATGGCTACACCTTC; cdr3_aa: CASSPPVTGGNYGYTF
v_call: TRBV11-2; j_call: TRBJ2-6; clone_size: NA; d_call: NA; cdr3_nt: TGTGCCAGCAGCTCCGGACAGTCAGGCTCTGGGGCCAACGTCCTGACTTTC; cdr3_aa: CASSSGQSGSGANVLTF
v_call: TRBV7-2; j_call: TRBJ2-7; clone_size: many; d_call: NA; cdr3_nt: TGTGCCAGCAGCTTCGGGGCTAGCGTGAGGGAGCAGTACTTC; cdr3_aa: CASSFGASVREQYF
v_call: TRBV20-1; j_call: TRBJ2-1; clone_size: NA; d_call: NA; cdr3_nt: TGCAGTGCTGAAACCCCCTTTGACCCCTACAATGAGCAGTTCTTC; cdr3_aa: CSAETPFDPYNEQFF
v_call: TRBV3-1; j_call: TRBJ2-3; clone_size: few; d_call: TRBD1; cdr3_nt: TGTGCCAGCAGCCGGCGGGACAGGTCCACAGATACGCAGTATTTT; cdr3_aa: CASSRRDRSTDTQYF
v_call: TRBV6-1; j_call: TRBJ2-3; clone_size: NA; d_call: NA; cdr3_nt: TGTGCCAGCAGGGACTCCGACACAGATACGCAGTATTTT; cdr3_aa: CASRDSDTDTQYF
v_call: TRBV7-9; j_call: TRBJ2-2; clone_size: NA; d_call: NA; cdr3_nt: TGTGCCAGCAGCTTACGTTTAGGAGGCGCGTCAACCGGGGAGCTGTTTTTT; cdr3_aa: CASSLRLGGASTGELFF
v_call: TRBV27; j_call: TRBJ2-7; clone_size: few; d_call: TRBD2; cdr3_nt: TGTGCCAGCAGTTTAAGCGGGAGGGATAATGAGCAGTACTTC; cdr3_aa: CASSLSGRDNEQYF
v_call: TRBV20-1; j_call: TRBJ2-7; clone_size: NA; d_call: NA; cdr3_nt: TGCAGTGCTAGAGGGGAGGGGGCGGAAAACGAGCAGTACTTC; cdr3_aa: CSARGEGAENEQYF
v_call: TRBV5-1; j_call: TRBJ2-7; clone_size: many; d_call: TRBD1; cdr3_nt: TGTGCCAGCAGCCCCCGGGGACAGGGGGCCTACGAGCAGTACTTC; cdr3_aa: CASSPRGQGAYEQYF
v_call: TRBV5-5; j_call: TRBJ1-6; clone_size: NA; d_call: NA; cdr3_nt: TGTGCCAGCGGCCAGGGTGCGAATTCACCCCTCCACTTT; cdr3_aa: CASGQGANSPLHF
v_call: TRBV12-3/TRBV12-4; j_call: TRBJ2-1; clone_size: NA; d_call: TRBD1; cdr3_nt: TGTGCCAGCAGTTTAAGGAACAGGGGCTTCTACAATGAGCAGTTCTTC; cdr3_aa: CASSLRNRGFYNEQFF